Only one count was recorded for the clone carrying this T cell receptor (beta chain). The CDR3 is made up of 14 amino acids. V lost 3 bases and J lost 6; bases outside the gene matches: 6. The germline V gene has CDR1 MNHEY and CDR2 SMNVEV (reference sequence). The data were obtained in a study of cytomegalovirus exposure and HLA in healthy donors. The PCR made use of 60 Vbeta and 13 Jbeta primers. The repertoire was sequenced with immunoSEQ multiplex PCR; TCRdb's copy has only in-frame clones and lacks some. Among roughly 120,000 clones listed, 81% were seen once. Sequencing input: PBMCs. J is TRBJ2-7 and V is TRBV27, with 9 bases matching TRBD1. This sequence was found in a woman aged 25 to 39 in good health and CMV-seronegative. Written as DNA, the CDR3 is TGTGCCAGCAGTTTGGGGACAGGGACGGGCGAGCAGTACTTC. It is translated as CASSLGTGTGEQYF.